The present TCR beta chain was sequenced within a study of PD-1 blockade in classical Hodgkin lymphoma. As for the study in general: Nivolumab 3 mg/kg was given intravenously every 2 weeks. Study-wide findings and caveats: No one has yet defined what causes the repertoire differences, which may be disease activity or prior therapy. Reports described newly diagnosed patients as having lower baseline TCR diversity than healthy donors.

The time point was: cycle 4 day 1 (C4D1), after five to seven weeks of nivolumab. After autologous stem cell transplantation all patients relapsed, and prior brentuximab vedotin exposure differed between cohorts. Relapsed/refractory classical Hodgkin lymphoma patients had complete, partial or progressive responses. In the case of this clone: As yet, its antigen is unknown.

This CDR3 comprises 16 residues. Unmatched junction bases numbered 7, after V lost 4 bases and J lost 1 base. Germline CDR1 and CDR2: SNHLY and FYNNEI. TCRdb keeps only in-frame clones here, not all; method: immunoSEQ multiplex PCR. There are around 50,000 clones in the sample; approximately 72% occur only once, and about 12% lies in the top ten. This sequence joins TRBV2 and TRBJ2-7; 10 bases are a match to TRBD1. The source material was peripheral blood mononuclear cells (PBMCs), sampled before the fourth cycle of nivolumab. This receptor was taken from a human donor with classical Hodgkin lymphoma. DNA of the CDR3: TGTGCCAGCAGTGGAACGACAGGGGGCAGGTCCTACGAGCAGTACTTC. This translates into CASSGTTGGRSYEQYF.